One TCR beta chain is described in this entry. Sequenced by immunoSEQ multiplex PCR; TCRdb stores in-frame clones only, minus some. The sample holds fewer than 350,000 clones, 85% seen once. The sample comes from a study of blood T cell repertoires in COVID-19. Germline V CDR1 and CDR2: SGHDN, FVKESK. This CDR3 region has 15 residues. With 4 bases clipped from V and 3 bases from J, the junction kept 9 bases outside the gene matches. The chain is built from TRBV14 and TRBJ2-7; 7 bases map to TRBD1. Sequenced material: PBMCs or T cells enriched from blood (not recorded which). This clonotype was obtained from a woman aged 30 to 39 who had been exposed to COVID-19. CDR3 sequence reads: CASSPTRDSIYEQYF. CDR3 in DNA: TGTGCCAGCAGCCCAACTAGGGACAGTATCTACGAGCAGTACTTC. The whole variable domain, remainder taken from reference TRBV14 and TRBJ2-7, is EAGVTQFPSHSVIEKGQTVTLRCDPISGHDNLYWYRRVMGKEIKFLLHFVKESKQDESGMPNNRFLAERTGGTYSTLKVQPAELEDSGVYFCASSPTRDSIYEQYFGPGTRLTVT.